This TCR beta chain was captured in a study of blood T cell repertoires in COVID-19. Data came from immunoSEQ multiplex PCR; TCRdb stores just in-frame clones and leaves some out. The sample comprises about 210,000 clones, about 79% of which are singletons, and roughly 8.7% rests with the top ten. Sequenced input: peripheral blood. The receptor's source is a man aged 45 to 65 with active or convalescent COVID-19.

The CDR3 region has the DNA TGTGCCAGCCTACCGGGACAGGGAGACCAGCCCCAGCATTTT. Translating gives CASLPGQGDQPQHF. The chain links TRBV28 to TRBJ1-5; 9 bases align to TRBD1. The V and J ends lost 8 bases and 7 bases, in that order; junction bases with no gene match: 9. The CDR3 contains 14 residues. The germline V gene has CDR1 MDHEN and CDR2 SYDVKM.